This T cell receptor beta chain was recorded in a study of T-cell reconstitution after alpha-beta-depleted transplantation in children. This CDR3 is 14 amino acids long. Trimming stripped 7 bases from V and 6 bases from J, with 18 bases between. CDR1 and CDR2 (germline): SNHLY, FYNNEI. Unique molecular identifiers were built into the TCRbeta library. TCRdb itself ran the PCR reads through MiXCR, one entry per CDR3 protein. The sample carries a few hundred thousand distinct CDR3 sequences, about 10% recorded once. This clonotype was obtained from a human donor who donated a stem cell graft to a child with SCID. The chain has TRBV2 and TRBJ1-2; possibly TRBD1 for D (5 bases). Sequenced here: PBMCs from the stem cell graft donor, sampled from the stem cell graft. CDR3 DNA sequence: TGTGCCAGCACCCTGGGGGGGAATCTCGATGGCTACACCTTC. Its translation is CASTLGGNLDGYTF.